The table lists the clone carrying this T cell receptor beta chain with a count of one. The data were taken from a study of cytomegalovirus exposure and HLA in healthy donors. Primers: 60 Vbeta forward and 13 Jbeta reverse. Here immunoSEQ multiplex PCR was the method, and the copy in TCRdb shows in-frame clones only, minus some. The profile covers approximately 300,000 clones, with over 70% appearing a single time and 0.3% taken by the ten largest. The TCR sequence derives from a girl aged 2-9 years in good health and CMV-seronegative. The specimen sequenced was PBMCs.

CDR3 nucleotide sequence: TGTGCCAGCAGTGAACAGGGGACAGCGTGGTCCGAGCAGTACTTC. This codes for CASSEQGTAWSEQYF. The chain links TRBV6-1 to TRBJ2-7; 7 nucleotides agree with TRBD1. The V gene end was trimmed by 2 bases and the J gene end by 6 bases; junction bases not matched to a gene: 10. The V gene's germline CDR1 is MNHNS and CDR2 SASEGT. The CDR3 totals 15 residues.